Shown below are 19 T cell receptor beta chains from a single sample sequenced in a study of T cells in localized non-small cell lung cancer. Measured with immunoSEQ multiplex PCR; TCRdb has only the in-frame clones, and not every one. The table lists roughly 30,000 clones, around 93% of them singletons. Specimen: peripheral blood mononuclear cells, collected before any cancer treatment. The receptors originated from a woman aged 40-69 years with stage III lung adenocarcinoma.

A few counts support this clone. This sequence joins TRBV9 and TRBJ2-3; 8 nucleotides line up with TRBD2. This CDR3 is 16 amino acids long. Germline CDR1 is SGDLS and CDR2 is YYNGEE. Trimming at V came to 4 bases and at J to 3 bases, leaving 10 bases not matched to a gene. CDR3 bases: TGTGCCAGCAGCATAGGGAGCGGGAGACGGACAGATACGCAGTATTTT. It translates to CASSIGSGRRTDTQYF.

The V and J genes are TRBV5-1 and TRBJ2-2; 12 nucleotides match TRBD2. V trimming: 2 bases; J trimming: 5 bases; junction bases outside the gene matches: 10. The CDR3 length is 18 residues. Germline V gene sequence: CDR1 SGHRS, CDR2 YFSETQ. The CDR3, as DNA: TGCGCCAGCAGCTTAAAGCCTAGCGGGGGGGCCTGGACCGGGGAGCTGTTTTTT. Translation: CASSLKPSGGAWTGELFF.

The CDR3 spells CASSEIAGTSYNEQFF. The CDR3 nucleotides are TGCGCCAGCAGTGAGATAGCGGGGACGTCCTACAATGAGCAGTTCTTC. V is TRBV10-1 and J is TRBJ2-1; 8 nucleotides line up with TRBD2. CDR1 and CDR2 (germline): WNHNN, SYGVQD (reference sequence). The CDR3 extends over 16 amino acids. V was clipped by 2 bases and J by 1 base; unmatched bases: 4.

This clone was seen a handful of times. The chain recombines TRBV21-1 with TRBJ2-7; the D segment call TRBD2 is taken from the table without a DNA check. TRBV21-1 is given as a pseudogene. The CDR3 runs to 17 residues. CDR3 nucleotide sequence: TGTGCCAGCAGCAAAGGGGGCAAGGGGGGACTATCCTACGAGCAGTACTTC. This sequence encodes CASSKGGKGGLSYEQYF.

V gene TRBV7-9 combines with J gene TRBJ2-5; 7 positions match TRBD1. The CDR3 runs to 15 residues. V trimming: 5 bases; J trimming: 1 base; junction bases outside the gene matches: 7. From germline, CDR1 is SEHNR and CDR2 FQNEAQ (reference sequence). CDR3 sequence (DNA): TGTGCCAGCAGCACCCACAGGGGTCCCCAAGAGACCCAGTACTTC. The encoded protein is CASSTHRGPQETQYF.

The chain joins TRBV28 to TRBJ2-1; 10 bases map to TRBD1. CDR3 length: 15 residues. J was trimmed by 4 bases and V by 6 bases; bases with no gene match: 6. In germline, CDR1 is MDHEN, CDR2 SYDVKM. CDR3 sequence reads: CASRSRQGAYNEQFF. The CDR3 coding sequence is TGTGCCAGCAGATCACGACAGGGGGCATACAATGAGCAGTTCTTC. Filled out from reference TRBV28 and TRBJ2-1, the complete variable domain reads DVKVTQSSRYLVKRTGEKVFLECVQDMDHENMFWYRQDPGLGLRLIYFSYDVKMKEKGDIPEGYSVSREKKERFSLILESASTNQTSMYLCASRSRQGAYNEQFFGPGTRLTVL.

This clone was detected only once. The chain links TRBV19 to TRBJ1-5; D gene uncertain. V lost 4 bases and J 5 bases, leaving 12 bases between the germline ends. The CDR3 has 14 amino acids. CDR1 is LNHDA, CDR2 SQIVND, per germline (reference sequence). CDR3 in DNA: TGTGCCAGTAGTACCCACGGGCCAGATCAGCCCCAGCATTTT. Translated, it gives CASSTHGPDQPQHF.

This chain uses TRBV5-4 with TRBJ2-7, with 7 bases matching TRBD1. The CDR3 sequence is 15 residues long. With V trimmed by 2 bases and J by 0 bases, 5 bases remained unmatched. Germline lookup yields CDR1 SGHNT and CDR2 YYREEE (reference sequence). The CDR3: CASSLLQGTSYEQYF. The CDR3 DNA is TGTGCCAGCAGCTTATTACAGGGGACCTCCTACGAGCAGTACTTC.

This chain connects TRBV6-5 to TRBJ1-2, with D perhaps matching TRBD1 (5 bases). Germline CDR1 reads MNHEY; CDR2 reads SVGAGI. There are 14 residues in the CDR3. Trimming stripped 6 bases from V and 1 base from J, with 12 bases between. DNA of the CDR3: TGTGCCAGCAGAGCAGGGTACCTTAACTATGGCTACACCTTC. This codes for CASRAGYLNYGYTF.

In regard to this clone: Germline is not matched at one junction end, which may reflect a read error. V is TRBV5-1 and J is TRBJ2-1; 10 nucleotides agree with TRBD2. This CDR3 comprises 15 residues. Germline CDR1 reads SGHRS; CDR2 reads YFSETQ. This chain's CDR3 is CASTLTSGGDGEQFF. CDR3 coding DNA: TGCGCCAGCACCTTGACGAGCGGGGGGGATGGTGAGCAGTTCTTC.

The genes are TRBV29-1 and TRBJ2-1; no clear D. This CDR3 region has 15 residues. The germline CDR1 and CDR2 sequences are SQVTM and ANQGSEA. Trimming shortened V by 3 bases and J by 6 bases, and 18 bases separated the two germline ends. The CDR3 nucleotides are TGCAGCGTTGAGGCTTTGAGAGGTCCTACCAATGAGCAGTTCTTC. It specifies CSVEALRGPTNEQFF.

The chain combines TRBV5-1 with TRBJ2-2; 10 bases agree with TRBD2. The CDR3 runs 18 residues. With V trimmed by 7 bases and J by 1 base, 13 bases remained unmatched. Germline CDR1 and CDR2: SGHRS and YFSETQ. The CDR3 reads CASQRGDPSGRNTGELFF. The CDR3 nucleotides read TGCGCCAGCCAGAGGGGGGACCCTAGCGGGAGGAACACCGGGGAGCTGTTTTTT. The variable domain in full, completed from reference TRBV5-1 and TRBJ2-2, reads KAGVTQTPRYLIKTRGQQVTLSCSPISGHRSVSWYQQTPGQGLQFLFEYFSETQRNKGNFPGRFSGRQFSNSRSEMNVSTLELGDSALYLCASQRGDPSGRNTGELFFGEGSRLTVL.

The chain links TRBV19 to TRBJ1-1; D is perhaps TRBD1 (6 bases). The CDR3 loop spans 13 amino acids. Deletions cut 7 bases from V and 6 bases from J, with 15 bases between. Germline CDR1 and CDR2: LNHDA and SQIVND (reference sequence). CDR3 sequence (DNA): TGTGCCAGTACCTCAGTGAGGGGGTCTGAAGCTTTCTTT. Protein: CASTSVRGSEAFF. The full variable domain, its missing parts supplied by reference TRBV19 and TRBJ1-1, is DGGITQSPKYLFRKEGQNVTLSCEQNLNHDAMYWYRQDPGQGLRLIYYSQIVNDFQKGDIAEGYSVSREKKESFPLTVTSAQKNPTAFYLCASTSVRGSEAFFGQGTRLTVV.

The J gene is TRBJ2-5, the V gene TRBV5-1; either TRBD1 or TRBD2 may supply D (6 bases each). Germline assignment: CDR1 SGHRS and CDR2 YFSETQ. V gave up 6 bases and J gave up 2 bases, with 14 bases separating them. The CDR3 is made up of 14 amino acids. The CDR3 here is CASTEGVGQETQYF. The CDR3 DNA sequence: TGCGCCAGCACGGAGGGGGTGGGTCAAGAGACCCAGTACTTC.

The J gene is TRBJ2-3, the V gene TRBV7-2, with TRBD2 matching 7 bases. CDR1 is SGHTA, CDR2 FQGNSA, per germline. The CDR3 length is 16 residues. V shed 5 bases and J 2 bases; nucleotides not matched to a gene: 10. CDR3 bases: TGTGCCAGCAGCCCCCCGTGGAGCGGGGCCACAGATACGCAGTATTTT. Translation gives CASSPPWSGATDTQYF.

The CDR3 loop is CASSSRRDSDHYGYTF. CDR3 in DNA: TGTGCCAGCAGTTCCCGCCGGGACTCAGACCACTATGGCTACACCTTC. The rearrangement links TRBV6-6 to TRBJ1-2; possible D gene TRBD1, 5 bases. CDR3 length: 16 amino acids. Germline loops: CDR1 MNHNY, CDR2 SVGAGI (reference sequence). With 4 bases removed from V and 3 bases from J, the gap between germline ends came to 18 bases.

V gene TRBV7-9 combines with J gene TRBJ1-4; TRBD1 agrees at 7 bases. This CDR3 spans 17 amino acids. J lost 0 bases, V lost 5 bases, and 9 bases had no gene match. Germline-derived CDR1 and CDR2 are SEHNR and FQNEAQ (reference sequence). The CDR3 reads CASSPPGTAATNEKLFF. As DNA, the CDR3 is TGTGCCAGCAGCCCTCCCGGGACAGCCGCAACTAATGAAAAACTGTTTTTT. The full variable domain, completed using reference TRBV7-9 and TRBJ1-4, is DTGVSQNPRHKITKRGQNVTFRCDPISEHNRLYWYRQTLGQGPEFLTYFQNEAQLEKSRLLSDRFSAERPKGSFSTLEIQRTEQGDSAMYLCASSPPGTAATNEKLFFGSGTQLSVL.

This chain links TRBV6-6 with TRBJ2-1; D is unclear. Germline CDR1 reads MNHNY; CDR2 reads SVGAGI (reference sequence). V was trimmed by 1 base and J by 5 bases, leaving 3 bases between them. The CDR3 covers 12 residues. The CDR3 here is CASSYLNNEQFF. In DNA, the CDR3 is TGTGCCAGCAGTTACTTGAACAATGAGCAGTTCTTC.

The table lists this clone with a count of one. Other DNA variants within this sample encode the same CDR3. V usage is TRBV28 and J usage is TRBJ1-4, with D unresolved. This CDR3 comprises 13 residues. The V and J ends lost 5 bases and 8 bases respectively, with 12 bases between them. CDR1 is MDHEN and CDR2 is SYDVKM in the germline V gene. DNA of the CDR3: TGTGCCAGCAGTCTGGGTGGCAGGGAAAAACTGTTTTTT. This codes for CASSLGGREKLFF. The complete variable domain, with remaining parts taken from reference TRBV28 and TRBJ1-4, reads DVKVTQSSRYLVKRTGEKVFLECVQDMDHENMFWYRQDPGLGLRLIYFSYDVKMKEKGDIPEGYSVSREKKERFSLILESASTNQTSMYLCASSLGGREKLFFGSGTQLSVL.